Presented here are 6 T cell receptor beta chains from one specimen sequenced in a study of shared clonotypes between healthy human individuals. Terminally differentiated effector memory CD45RA+ cells were left out of the naive CD8 fraction, which was CD45RO-negative and positively selected for CCR7. Sequenced by immunoSEQ multiplex PCR; TCRdb stores in-frame clones only, minus some. The table shows around 640,000 clones, with roughly 96% occurring only once. Material: naive CD8+ T cells sorted from blood. The source is a woman under 40 in good health.

The rearrangement joins TRBV28 to TRBJ1-4, with 9 bases identical to TRBD1. This CDR3 is 16 amino acids long. CDR1 and CDR2 from the germline V gene are MDHEN and SYDVKM. The ends lost 3 bases at V and 8 bases at J; junction bases unmatched: 10. CDR3 sequence: CASSFSGQGRLEKLFF. CDR3 in DNA: TGTGCCAGCAGTTTTTCGGGACAGGGCCGTTTGGAAAAACTGTTTTTT.

The J gene is TRBJ2-7, the V gene TRBV7-9, with D possibly TRBD1 on 5 matching bases. The CDR3 runs to 13 residues. The ends were cut back, 3 bases at V and 0 bases at J, with 6 bases in the middle. Germline V gene sequence: CDR1 SEHNR, CDR2 FQNEAQ (reference sequence). In DNA form, the CDR3 reads TGTGCCAGCAGCTTTGACAGCTCCTACGAGCAGTACTTC. It specifies CASSFDSSYEQYF.

To note about this clone: The sample carries other DNA sequences with the same CDR3. This sequence joins TRBV9 and TRBJ2-3, with TRBD2 matching over 7 bases. Per the germline V gene, CDR1 is SGDLS and CDR2 is YYNGEE. The CDR3 is made up of 14 amino acids. The ends lost 0 bases at V and 6 bases at J; junction bases unmatched: 4. CDR3 residues: CASSVAGGSDTQYF. As DNA, the CDR3 is TGTGCCAGCAGCGTAGCCGGCGGGAGCGATACGCAGTATTTT. The full variable domain, rest sourced from reference TRBV9 and TRBJ2-3, is DSGVTQTPKHLITATGQRVTLRCSPRSGDLSVYWYQQSLDQGLQFLIQYYNGEERAKGNILERFSAQQFPDLHSELNLSSLELGDSALYFCASSVAGGSDTQYFGPGTRLTVL.

This clone was seen a single time. The chain couples TRBV27 to TRBJ1-1; the match to TRBD1 covers 9 bases. The CDR3 contains 15 residues. The germline gives CDR1 MNHEY, CDR2 SMNVEV (reference sequence). J gave up 6 bases and V 6 bases, and 11 bases lay outside the gene matches. The DNA of the CDR3 is TGTGCCAGCAGCTCCCTCGGGACAGGGTTGTCTGAAGCTTTCTTT. Protein sequence: CASSSLGTGLSEAFF.

V is TRBV11-2 and J is TRBJ2-5; TRBD2 matches at 7 bases. J lost 5 bases, V lost 1 base, and 7 bases had no gene match. The CDR3 covers 15 residues. In germline, CDR1 is SGHAT, CDR2 FQNNGV. The CDR3 DNA is TGTGCCAGCAGCTTAGCCTTTGACGGGAGGGAGACCCAGTACTTC. Encoded protein: CASSLAFDGRETQYF.

The rearrangement uses TRBV10-2 and TRBJ2-7; D perhaps matches TRBD1 (5 bases). Trimming took off 6 bases at V and 2 bases at J, with 23 bases between the two ends. The CDR3 runs to 17 residues. Germline-derived CDR1 and CDR2 are WSHSY and SAAADI. The CDR3 loop is CASRSLAQEPPPYEQYF. The CDR3 nucleotides are TGCGCCAGCAGATCCTTGGCACAGGAGCCGCCCCCCTACGAGCAGTACTTC.